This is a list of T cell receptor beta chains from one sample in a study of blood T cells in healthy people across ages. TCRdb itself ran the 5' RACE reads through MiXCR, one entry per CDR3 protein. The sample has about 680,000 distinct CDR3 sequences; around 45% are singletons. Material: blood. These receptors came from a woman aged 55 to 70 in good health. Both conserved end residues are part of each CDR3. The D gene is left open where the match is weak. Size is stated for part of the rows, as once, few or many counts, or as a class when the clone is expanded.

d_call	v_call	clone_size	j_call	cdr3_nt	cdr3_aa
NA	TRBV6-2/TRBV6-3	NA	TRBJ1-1	TGTGCCAGCAGGCTCCGGGACACGGACACTGAAGCTTTCTTT	CASRLRDTDTEAFF
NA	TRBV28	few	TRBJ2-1	TGTGCCAGCAGTGGGGGGAATGAGCAGTTCTTC	CASSGGNEQFF
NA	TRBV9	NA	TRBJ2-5	TGTGCCAGCAGCGTAACTCCTAGTGTCGGGACCCAGTACTTC	CASSVTPSVGTQYF
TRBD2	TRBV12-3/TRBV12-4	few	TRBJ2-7	TGTGCCAGCAGTAAACAAGCGGGAGCCCACGAGCAGTACTTC	CASSKQAGAHEQYF
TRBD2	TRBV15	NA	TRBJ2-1	TGTGCCACCAGCAGAGGGGCTAGCGGGAGCGATGAGCAGTTCTTC	CATSRGASGSDEQFF
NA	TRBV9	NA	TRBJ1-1	TGTGCCAGCAGCGTAGGCGTTTATGACACTGAAGCTTTCTTT	CASSVGVYDTEAFF
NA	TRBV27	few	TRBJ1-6	TGTGCCAGCAGGCTGACAGGAAGCGGTTCACCCCTCCACTTT	CASRLTGSGSPLHF
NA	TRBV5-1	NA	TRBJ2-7	TGCGCCGGCAGCTTGGAGGGGGACCCCACCTACGAGCAGTACTTC	CAGSLEGDPTYEQYF
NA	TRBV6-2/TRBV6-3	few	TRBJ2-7	TGTGCCAGCAGGCGGACGGCACCCTCCTACGAGCAGTACTTC	CASRRTAPSYEQYF
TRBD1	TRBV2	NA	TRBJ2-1	TGTGCCAGCAAGGCGAGACAGGGAGTCTGGAATGAGCAGTTCTTC	CASKARQGVWNEQFF
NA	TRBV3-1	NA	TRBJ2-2	TGTGCCAGCAGCCAACAGGCTCGGGAGCTGTTTTTT	CASSQQARELFF
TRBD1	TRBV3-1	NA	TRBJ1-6	TGTGCCAGCAGCCAAGGATTGACAGGGGCCCGCTCACCCCTCCACTTT	CASSQGLTGARSPLHF
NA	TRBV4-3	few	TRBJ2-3	TGCGCCAGCAGCCCGACGGCAGCGTCGGGGGGCACAGATACGCAGTATTTT	CASSPTAASGGTDTQYF
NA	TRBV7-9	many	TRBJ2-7	TGTGCCTCCTCTCCCCTGGGAGAGCAGTACTTC	CASSPLGEQYF
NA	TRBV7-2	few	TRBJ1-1	TGTGCCAGCAGCTGGGGGTGGGGAAACACTGAAGCTTTCTTT	CASSWGWGNTEAFF
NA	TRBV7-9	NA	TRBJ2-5	TGTGCCAGCAGCTTAACTAATTGGGCTCCGACCTTCGGAGAGACCCAGTACTTC	CASSLTNWAPTFGETQYF
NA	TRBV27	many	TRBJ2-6	TGTGCCAGCAGCGGGCTTGGGGCCAACGTCCTGACTTTC	CASSGLGANVLTF
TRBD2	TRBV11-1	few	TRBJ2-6	TGTGCCAGCAGCTTATATCCTAGCGGGAGCTCTGGGGCCAACGTCCTGACTTTC	CASSLYPSGSSGANVLTF
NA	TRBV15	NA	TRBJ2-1	TGTGCCACCAGCAGGGACAGTGGGAACTACAATGAGCAGTTCTTC	CATSRDSGNYNEQFF
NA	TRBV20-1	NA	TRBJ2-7	TGCAGTGCTAGTAGTGGGGGCGGGCGGATATACGAGCAGTACTTC	CSASSGGGRIYEQYF
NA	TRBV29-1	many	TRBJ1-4	TGCAGCGTTGGGGGTCAGCCTAATGAAAAACTGTTTTTT	CSVGGQPNEKLFF
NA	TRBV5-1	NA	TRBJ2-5	TGCGCCAGCAGCTGGGGCGATCAAGAGACCCAGTACTTC	CASSWGDQETQYF
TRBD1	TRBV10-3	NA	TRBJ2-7	TGTGCCATCAGCACAGCGGTGGGACAGGCTGGACCCTACGAGCAGTACTTC	CAISTAVGQAGPYEQYF
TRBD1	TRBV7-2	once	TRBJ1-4	TGTGCCAGCAGCTTAGGAGAGGGGGCATTTGAAAAACTGTTTTTT	CASSLGEGAFEKLFF
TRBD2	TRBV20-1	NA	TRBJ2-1	TGCAGTGCTAGAACGGACCTAGCGGTCAATGAGCAGTTCTTC	CSARTDLAVNEQFF
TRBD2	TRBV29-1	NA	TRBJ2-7	TGCAGCGTCTCACGACCAGGGACTAGCATTGGCGAGCAGTACTTC	CSVSRPGTSIGEQYF
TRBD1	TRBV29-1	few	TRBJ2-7	TGCAGCGCTGGGGAACAGGGGATGGTTGACGAGCAGTACTTC	CSAGEQGMVDEQYF
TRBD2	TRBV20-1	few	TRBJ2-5	TGCAGTGCTGTCACACTAGCGCTAGTGCAAGAGACCCAGTACTTC	CSAVTLALVQETQYF
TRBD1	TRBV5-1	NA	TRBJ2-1	TGCGCCAGCAGCATCCGGGACAGGGGGCTGGGAGAGCAGTTCTTC	CASSIRDRGLGEQFF
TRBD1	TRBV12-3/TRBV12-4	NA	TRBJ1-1	TGTGCCAGCAGCCAAGGGGCCGGGACAGGGGGGAGGAACACTGAAGCTTTCTTT	CASSQGAGTGGRNTEAFF
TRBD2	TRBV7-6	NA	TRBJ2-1	TGTGCCAGCAGCGCTAGCGGGACCGAGCAGTTCTTC	CASSASGTEQFF
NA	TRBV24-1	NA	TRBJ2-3	TGTGCCACCTTCAAGGGTGATACGCAGTATTTT	CATFKGDTQYF
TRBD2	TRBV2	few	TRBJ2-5	TGTGCCAGCAGGAACGGACTAGCAGCAGCGGAGACCCAGTACTTC	CASRNGLAAAETQYF
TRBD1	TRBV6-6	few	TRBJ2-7	TGTGCCAGCAGGCGATGGGACAGCTTAAACTACGAGCAGTACTTC	CASRRWDSLNYEQYF
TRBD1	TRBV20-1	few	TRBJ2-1	TGCAGTGCTAGGGGGGGACAGGCCTACAATGAGCAGTTCTTC	CSARGGQAYNEQFF
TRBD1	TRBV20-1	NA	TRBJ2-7	TGCAGTGCTAGAGGAGACAGGGTTGGGTACGAGCAGTACTTC	CSARGDRVGYEQYF
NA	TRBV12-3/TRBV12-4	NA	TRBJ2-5	TGTAGCGTCAGTAACTTCGGAGAGACCCAGTACTTC	CSVSNFGETQYF
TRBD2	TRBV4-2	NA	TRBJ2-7	TGTGCCAGCAGCCGAAAGATACCCGGGACTAGCGGGTACAATGAGCAGTACTTC	CASSRKIPGTSGYNEQYF
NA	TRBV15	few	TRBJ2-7	TGTGCCACCAGCAGAGAACTCCGGGCCTCCTACGAGCAGTACTTC	CATSRELRASYEQYF
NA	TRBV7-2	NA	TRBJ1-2	TGTGCCAGCAGCTTCCATAAGGACAGCCTCTATGGCTACACCTTC	CASSFHKDSLYGYTF
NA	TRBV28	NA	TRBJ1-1	TGTGCCAGCAGTTTATATTTTGCTGAAGCTTTCTTT	CASSLYFAEAFF
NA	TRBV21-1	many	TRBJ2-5	TGTGCCAGCAGCAAACCCCCCGAGGCTGCGGCTAGCGTCAATGAGCAGTACTTC	CASSKPPEAAASVNEQYF
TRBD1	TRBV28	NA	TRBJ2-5	TGTGCCAGCAGAGTACAGGGGCAAGAGACCCAGTACTTC	CASRVQGQETQYF
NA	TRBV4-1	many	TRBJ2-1	TGCGCCAGCAGCCAAGACTCCTACTCCTACAATGAGCAGTTCTTC	CASSQDSYSYNEQFF
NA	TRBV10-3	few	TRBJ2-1	TGTGCCTCCAGGGGATCGGGATACAATGAGCAGTTCTTC	CASRGSGYNEQFF
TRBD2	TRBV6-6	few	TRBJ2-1	TGTGCCAGCAGTTACTCGGGAGGGCCCTACAATGAGCAGTTCTTC	CASSYSGGPYNEQFF